Detailed here is one T cell receptor (beta chain). Germline V CDR1 and CDR2: LNHDA, SQIVND (reference sequence). CDR3 length: 13 residues. V lost 11 bases to trimming and J lost 2 bases, with 15 bases between them. A history of autoimmune disease or systemic immunosuppression excluded patients. This specimen belongs to a study of OX40 agonist ivuxolimab in advanced cancers. Study as a whole: The group had a mean age of about 65 years, ranged from about 20 to 80, and was 80% to 85% male.

Assay used: immunoSEQ multiplex PCR; TCRdb lists only in-frame clones, some missing. Of approximately 90,000 clones listed, about 88% were seen once; the top ten hold approximately 0.28%. The material sequenced was CD4+ or CD8+ T cells sorted from blood, taken in a trial of the OX40 agonist ivuxolimab. The sequence was obtained from an adult with an advanced solid tumor such as melanoma, head and neck, liver or kidney cancer. The chain couples TRBV19 to TRBJ2-5; weak D call: TRBD1 (7 bases). The CDR3 sequence is CAVARGAQETQYF. In nucleotides, the CDR3 is TGTGCCGTGGCCAGGGGGGCTCAAGAGACCCAGTACTTC.